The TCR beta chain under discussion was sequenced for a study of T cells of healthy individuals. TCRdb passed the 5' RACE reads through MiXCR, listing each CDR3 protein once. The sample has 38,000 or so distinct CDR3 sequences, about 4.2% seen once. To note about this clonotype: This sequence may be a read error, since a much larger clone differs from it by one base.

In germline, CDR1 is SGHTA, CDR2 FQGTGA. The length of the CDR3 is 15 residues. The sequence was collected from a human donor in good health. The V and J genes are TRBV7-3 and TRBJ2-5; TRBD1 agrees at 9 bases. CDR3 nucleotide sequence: TGTACCAGCAGCTTAGGGGACAGGGATCAAGAGACCCAGTACTTC. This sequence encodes CTSSLGDRDQETQYF.